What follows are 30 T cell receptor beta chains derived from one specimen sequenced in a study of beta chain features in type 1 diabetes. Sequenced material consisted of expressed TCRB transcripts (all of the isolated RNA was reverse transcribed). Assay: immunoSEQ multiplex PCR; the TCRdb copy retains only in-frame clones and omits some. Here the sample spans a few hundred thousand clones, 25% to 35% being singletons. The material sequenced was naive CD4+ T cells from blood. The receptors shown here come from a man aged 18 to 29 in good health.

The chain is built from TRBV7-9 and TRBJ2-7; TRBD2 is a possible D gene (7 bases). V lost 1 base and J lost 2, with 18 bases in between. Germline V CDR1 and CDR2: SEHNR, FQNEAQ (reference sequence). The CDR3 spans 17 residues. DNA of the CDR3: TGTGCCAGCAGCTTAGATCGGGGGGCAGCGTATCCCTACGAGCAGTACTTC. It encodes CASSLDRGAAYPYEQYF.

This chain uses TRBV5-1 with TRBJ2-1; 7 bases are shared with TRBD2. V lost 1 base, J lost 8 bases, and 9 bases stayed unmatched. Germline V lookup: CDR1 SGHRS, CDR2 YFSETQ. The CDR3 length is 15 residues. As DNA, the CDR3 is TGCGCCAGCAGCTTGTTAACGGGAGGACGGGATGAGCAGTTCTTC. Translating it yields CASSLLTGGRDEQFF. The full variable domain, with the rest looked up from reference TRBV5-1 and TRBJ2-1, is KAGVTQTPRYLIKTRGQQVTLSCSPISGHRSVSWYQQTPGQGLQFLFEYFSETQRNKGNFPGRFSGRQFSNSRSEMNVSTLELGDSALYLCASSLLTGGRDEQFFGPGTRLTVL.

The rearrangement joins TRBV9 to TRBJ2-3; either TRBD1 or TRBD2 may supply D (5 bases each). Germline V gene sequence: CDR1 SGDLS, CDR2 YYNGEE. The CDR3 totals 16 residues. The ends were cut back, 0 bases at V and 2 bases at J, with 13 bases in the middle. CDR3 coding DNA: TGTGCCAGCAGCGTAGGACTCCGGGGCCTCACAGATACGCAGTATTTT. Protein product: CASSVGLRGLTDTQYF. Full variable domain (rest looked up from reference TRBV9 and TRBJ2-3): DSGVTQTPKHLITATGQRVTLRCSPRSGDLSVYWYQQSLDQGLQFLIQYYNGEERAKGNILERFSAQQFPDLHSELNLSSLELGDSALYFCASSVGLRGLTDTQYFGPGTRLTVL.

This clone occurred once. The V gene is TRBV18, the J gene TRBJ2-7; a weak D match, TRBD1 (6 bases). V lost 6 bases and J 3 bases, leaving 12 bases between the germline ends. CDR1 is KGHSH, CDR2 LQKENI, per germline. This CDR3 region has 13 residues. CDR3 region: CASSRGQIYEQYF. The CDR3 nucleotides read TGTGCCAGCTCCCGCGGACAGATCTACGAGCAGTACTTC.

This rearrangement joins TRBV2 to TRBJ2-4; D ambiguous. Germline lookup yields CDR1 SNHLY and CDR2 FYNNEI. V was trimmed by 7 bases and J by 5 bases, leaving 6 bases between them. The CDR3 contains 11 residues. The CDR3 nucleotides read TGTGCCAGCACCCAGGAAAACATTCAGTACTTC. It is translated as CASTQENIQYF.

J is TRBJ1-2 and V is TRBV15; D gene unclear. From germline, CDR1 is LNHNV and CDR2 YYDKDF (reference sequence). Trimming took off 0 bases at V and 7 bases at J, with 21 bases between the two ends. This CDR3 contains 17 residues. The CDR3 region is CATSRDLRLQDLGGYTF. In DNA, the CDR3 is TGTGCCACCAGCAGAGATTTGAGGCTTCAGGACTTAGGTGGCTACACCTTC.

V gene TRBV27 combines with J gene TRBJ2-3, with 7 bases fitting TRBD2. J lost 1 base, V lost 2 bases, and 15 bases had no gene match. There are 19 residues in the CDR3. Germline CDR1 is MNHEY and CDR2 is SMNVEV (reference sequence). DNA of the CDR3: TGTGCCAGCAGTTTAAGGCCTAGCGGCCTAAACCTGGGCACAGATACGCAGTATTTT. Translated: CASSLRPSGLNLGTDTQYF.

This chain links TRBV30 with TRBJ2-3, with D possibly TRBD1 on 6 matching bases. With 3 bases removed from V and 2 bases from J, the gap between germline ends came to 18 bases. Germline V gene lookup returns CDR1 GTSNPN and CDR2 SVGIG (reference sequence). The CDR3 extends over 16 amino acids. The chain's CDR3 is CAWRDADSGYTDTQYF. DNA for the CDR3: TGTGCCTGGAGGGACGCGGACAGCGGATACACAGATACGCAGTATTTT.

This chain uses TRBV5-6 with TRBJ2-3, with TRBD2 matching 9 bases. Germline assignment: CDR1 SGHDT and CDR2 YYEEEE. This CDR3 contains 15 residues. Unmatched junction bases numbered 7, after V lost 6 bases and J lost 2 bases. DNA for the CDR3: TGTGCCAGCAAGCCGCTAGCGGGATTCACAGATACGCAGTATTTT. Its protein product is CASKPLAGFTDTQYF. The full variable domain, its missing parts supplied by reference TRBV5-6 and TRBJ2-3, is DAGVTQSPTHLIKTRGQQVTLRCSPKSGHDTVSWYQQALGQGPQFIFQYYEEEERQRGNFPDRFSGHQFPNYSSELNVNALLLGDSALYLCASKPLAGFTDTQYFGPGTRLTVL.

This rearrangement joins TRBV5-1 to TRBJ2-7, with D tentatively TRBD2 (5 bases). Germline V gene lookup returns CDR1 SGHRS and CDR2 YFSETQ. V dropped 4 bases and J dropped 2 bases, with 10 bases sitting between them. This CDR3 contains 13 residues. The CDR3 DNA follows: TGCGCCAGCAGCCCTGACGGGGCCTACGAGCAGTACTTC. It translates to CASSPDGAYEQYF.

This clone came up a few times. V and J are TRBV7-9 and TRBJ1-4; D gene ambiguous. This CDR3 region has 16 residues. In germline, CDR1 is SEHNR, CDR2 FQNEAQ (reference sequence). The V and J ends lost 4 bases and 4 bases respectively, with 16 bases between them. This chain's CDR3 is CASSSRTSSSNEKLFF. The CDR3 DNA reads TGTGCCAGCAGCTCTAGAACAAGTTCCAGTAATGAAAAACTGTTTTTT.

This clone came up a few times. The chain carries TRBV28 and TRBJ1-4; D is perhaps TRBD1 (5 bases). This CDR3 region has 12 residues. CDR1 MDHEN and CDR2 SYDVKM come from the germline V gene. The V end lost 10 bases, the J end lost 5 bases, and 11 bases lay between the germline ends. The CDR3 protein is CATQGPNEKLFF. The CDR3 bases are TGTGCCACTCAGGGCCCAAATGAAAAACTGTTTTTT.

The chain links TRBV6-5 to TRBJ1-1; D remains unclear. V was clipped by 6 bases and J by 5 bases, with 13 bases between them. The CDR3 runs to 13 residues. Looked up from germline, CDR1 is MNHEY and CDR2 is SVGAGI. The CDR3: CASRETAGTEAFF. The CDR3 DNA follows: TGTGCCAGCAGGGAGACCGCGGGGACTGAAGCTTTCTTT.

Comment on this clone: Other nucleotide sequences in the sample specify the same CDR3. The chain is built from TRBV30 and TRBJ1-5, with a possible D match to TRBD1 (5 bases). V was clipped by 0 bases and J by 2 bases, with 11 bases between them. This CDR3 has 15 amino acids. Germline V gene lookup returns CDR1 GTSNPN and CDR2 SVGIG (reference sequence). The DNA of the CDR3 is TGTGCCTGGAGTGTCGGTGGGGCAGGCAATCAGCCCCAGCATTTT. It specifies CAWSVGGAGNQPQHF.

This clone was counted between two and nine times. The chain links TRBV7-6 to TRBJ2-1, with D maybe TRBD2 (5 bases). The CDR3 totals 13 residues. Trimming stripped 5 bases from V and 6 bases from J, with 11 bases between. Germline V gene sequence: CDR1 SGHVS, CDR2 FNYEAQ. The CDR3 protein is CASSPRGFNEQFF. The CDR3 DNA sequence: TGTGCCAGCAGCCCACGAGGGTTCAATGAGCAGTTCTTC.

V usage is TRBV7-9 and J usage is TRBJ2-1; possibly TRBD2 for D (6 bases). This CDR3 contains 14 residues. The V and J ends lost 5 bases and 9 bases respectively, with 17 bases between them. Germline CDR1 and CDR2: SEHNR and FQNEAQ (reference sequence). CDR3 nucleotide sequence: TGTGCCAGCAGCCGAGGGGACTCACGGATTGAGCAGTTCTTC. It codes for CASSRGDSRIEQFF. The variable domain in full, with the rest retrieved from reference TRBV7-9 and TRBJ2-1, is DTGVSQNPRHKITKRGQNVTFRCDPISEHNRLYWYRQTLGQGPEFLTYFQNEAQLEKSRLLSDRFSAERPKGSFSTLEIQRTEQGDSAMYLCASSRGDSRIEQFFGPGTRLTVL.

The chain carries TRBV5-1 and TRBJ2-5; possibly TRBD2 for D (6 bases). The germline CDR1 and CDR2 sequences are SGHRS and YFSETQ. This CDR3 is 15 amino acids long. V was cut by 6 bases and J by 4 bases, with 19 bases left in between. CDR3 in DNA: TGCGCCAGCAAGCTGGTTCCAGCGGGCGGAGAGACCCAGTACTTC. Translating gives CASKLVPAGGETQYF.

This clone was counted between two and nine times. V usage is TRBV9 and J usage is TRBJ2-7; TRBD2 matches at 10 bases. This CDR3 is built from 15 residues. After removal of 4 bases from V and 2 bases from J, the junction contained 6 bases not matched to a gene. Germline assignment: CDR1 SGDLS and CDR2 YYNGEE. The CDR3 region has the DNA TGTGCCAGCAGCCAAGGGGGGACTAGCGCCTACGAGCAGTACTTC. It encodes CASSQGGTSAYEQYF.

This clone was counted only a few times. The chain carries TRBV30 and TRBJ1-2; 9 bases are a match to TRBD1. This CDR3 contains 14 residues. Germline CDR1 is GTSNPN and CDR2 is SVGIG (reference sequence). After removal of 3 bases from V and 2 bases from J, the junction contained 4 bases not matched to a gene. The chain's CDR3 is CAWSPGQGNYGYTF. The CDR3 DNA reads TGTGCCTGGAGCCCTGGACAGGGGAACTATGGCTACACCTTC.

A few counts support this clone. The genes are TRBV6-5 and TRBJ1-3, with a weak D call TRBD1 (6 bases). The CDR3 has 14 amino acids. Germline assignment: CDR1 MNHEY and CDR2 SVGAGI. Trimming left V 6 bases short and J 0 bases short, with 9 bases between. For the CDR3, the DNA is TGTGCCAGCAGGCCAGGGGACTCTGGAAACACCATATATTTT. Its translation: CASRPGDSGNTIYF.

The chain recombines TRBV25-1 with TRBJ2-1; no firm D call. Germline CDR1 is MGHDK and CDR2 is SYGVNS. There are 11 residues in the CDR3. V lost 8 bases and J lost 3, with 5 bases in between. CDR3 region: CASVSYNEQFF. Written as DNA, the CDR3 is TGTGCCAGCGTGAGCTACAATGAGCAGTTCTTC.

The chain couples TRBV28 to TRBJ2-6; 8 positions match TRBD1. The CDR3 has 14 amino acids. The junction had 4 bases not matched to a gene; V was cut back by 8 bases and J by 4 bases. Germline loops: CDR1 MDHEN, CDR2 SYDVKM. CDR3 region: CASRTGPGANVLTF. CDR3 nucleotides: TGTGCCAGCCGGACAGGGCCAGGGGCCAACGTCCTGACTTTC.

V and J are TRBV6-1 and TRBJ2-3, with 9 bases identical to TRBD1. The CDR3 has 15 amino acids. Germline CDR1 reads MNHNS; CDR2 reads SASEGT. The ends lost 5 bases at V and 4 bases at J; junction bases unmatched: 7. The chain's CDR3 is CASSPWDRVPDTQYF. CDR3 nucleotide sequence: TGTGCCAGCAGTCCGTGGGACAGGGTCCCAGATACGCAGTATTTT.

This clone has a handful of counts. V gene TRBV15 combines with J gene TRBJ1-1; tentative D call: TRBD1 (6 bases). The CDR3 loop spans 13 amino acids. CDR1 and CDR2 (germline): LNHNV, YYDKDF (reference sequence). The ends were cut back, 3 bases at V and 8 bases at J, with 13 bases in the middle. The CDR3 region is CATSSPGEIEAFF. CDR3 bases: TGTGCCACCAGCAGCCCAGGGGAGATAGAAGCTTTCTTT.

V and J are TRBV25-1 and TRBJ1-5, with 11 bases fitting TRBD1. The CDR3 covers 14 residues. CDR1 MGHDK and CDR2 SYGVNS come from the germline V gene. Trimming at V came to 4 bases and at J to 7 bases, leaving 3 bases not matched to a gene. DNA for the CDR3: TGTGCCAGCAGTGCGGACAGGGGGCCCCAGCCCCAGCATTTT. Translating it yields CASSADRGPQPQHF.

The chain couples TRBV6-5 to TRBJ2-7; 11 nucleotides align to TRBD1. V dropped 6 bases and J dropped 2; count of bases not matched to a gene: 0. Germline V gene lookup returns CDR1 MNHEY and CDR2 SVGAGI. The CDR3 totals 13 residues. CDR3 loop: CASRGQGAYEQYF. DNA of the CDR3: TGTGCCAGCAGGGGACAGGGGGCCTACGAGCAGTACTTC.

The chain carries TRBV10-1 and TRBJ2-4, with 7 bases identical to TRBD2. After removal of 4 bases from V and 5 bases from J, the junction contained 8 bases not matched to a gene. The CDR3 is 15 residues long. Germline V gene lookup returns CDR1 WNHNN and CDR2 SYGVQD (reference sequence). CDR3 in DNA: TGCGCCAGCAGTGCTGCTGGGACTATGGAAAACATTCAGTACTTC. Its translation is CASSAAGTMENIQYF.

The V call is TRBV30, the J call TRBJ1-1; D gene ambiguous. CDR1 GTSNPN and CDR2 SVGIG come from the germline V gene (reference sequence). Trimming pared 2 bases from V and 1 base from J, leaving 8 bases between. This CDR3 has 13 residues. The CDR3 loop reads CAWSPDGNTEAFF. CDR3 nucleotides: TGTGCCTGGAGTCCGGACGGGAACACTGAAGCTTTCTTT. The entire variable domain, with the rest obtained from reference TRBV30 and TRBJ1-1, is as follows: SQTIHQWPATLVQPVGSPLSLECTVEGTSNPNLYWYRQAAGRGLQLLFYSVGIGQISSEVPQNLSASRPQDRQFILSSKKLLLSDSGFYLCAWSPDGNTEAFFGQGTRLTVV.

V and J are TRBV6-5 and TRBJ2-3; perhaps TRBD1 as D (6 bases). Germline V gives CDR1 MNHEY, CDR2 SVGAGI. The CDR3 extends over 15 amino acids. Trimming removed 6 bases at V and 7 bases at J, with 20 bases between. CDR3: CASSRRQAWSNTQYF. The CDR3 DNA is TGTGCCAGCAGCCGAAGACAGGCCTGGTCGAATACGCAGTATTTT.

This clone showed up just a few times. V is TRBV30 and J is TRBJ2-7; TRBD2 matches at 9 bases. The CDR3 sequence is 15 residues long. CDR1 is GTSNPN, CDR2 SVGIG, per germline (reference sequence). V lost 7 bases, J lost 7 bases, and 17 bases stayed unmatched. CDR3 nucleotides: TGTGCCTTTAACTCACGACTAGCGGTCTCGGGAGAGCAGTACTTC. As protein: CAFNSRLAVSGEQYF. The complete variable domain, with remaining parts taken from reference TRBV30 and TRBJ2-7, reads SQTIHQWPATLVQPVGSPLSLECTVEGTSNPNLYWYRQAAGRGLQLLFYSVGIGQISSEVPQNLSASRPQDRQFILSSKKLLLSDSGFYLCAFNSRLAVSGEQYFGPGTRLTVT.